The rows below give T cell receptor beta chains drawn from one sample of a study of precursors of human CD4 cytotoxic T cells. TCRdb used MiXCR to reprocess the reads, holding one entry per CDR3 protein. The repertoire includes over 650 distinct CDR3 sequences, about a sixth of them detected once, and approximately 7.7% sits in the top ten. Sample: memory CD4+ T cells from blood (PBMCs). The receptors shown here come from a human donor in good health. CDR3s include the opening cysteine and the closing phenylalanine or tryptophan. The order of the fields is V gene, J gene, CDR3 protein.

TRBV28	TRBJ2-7	CASSVPGQGTGEQYF
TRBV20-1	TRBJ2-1	CSARGLAEYNEQFF
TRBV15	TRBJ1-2	CATSRQTDSVYGYTF
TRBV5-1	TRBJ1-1	CASSSYRGVTEAFF
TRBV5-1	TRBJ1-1	CASSLAWTNTEAFF
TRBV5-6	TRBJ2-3	CASSFYRDTQYF
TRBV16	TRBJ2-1	CASKQGGNEQFF
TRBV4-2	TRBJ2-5	CASSQGDLGRRETQYF
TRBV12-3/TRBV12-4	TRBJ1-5	CASSLTVGDSNQPQHF
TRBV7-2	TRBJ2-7	CASSLYSDYEQYF
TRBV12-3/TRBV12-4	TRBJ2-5	CASSARGGVGETQYF
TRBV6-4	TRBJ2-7	CASSKTGTGEQYF
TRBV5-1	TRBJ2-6	CASSLIPESGSGANVLTF
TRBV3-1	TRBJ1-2	CASSPPGLYGYTF
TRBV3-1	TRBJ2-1	CASSQGTSNINEQFF
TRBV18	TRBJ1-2	CASSRDGTGGHYGYTF
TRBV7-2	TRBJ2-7	CASSLGQGNWYEQYF
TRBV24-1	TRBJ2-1	CATSDRLAGYNEQFF
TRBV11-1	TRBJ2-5	CASSLEREETQYF
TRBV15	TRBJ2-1	CATSRTPGALRNEQFF
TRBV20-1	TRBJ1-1	CSARVGNTEAFF
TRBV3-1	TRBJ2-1	CASSRREGRNEQFF
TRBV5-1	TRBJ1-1	CASSTGQGYEAFF
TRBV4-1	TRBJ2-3	CASSQRGLAGNTDTQYF
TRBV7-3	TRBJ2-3	CASSLLGTSTDTQYF
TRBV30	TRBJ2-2	CAWSAENTGELFF
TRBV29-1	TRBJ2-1	CSVRGSTGYEQFF
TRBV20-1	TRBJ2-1	CSARTPVASPYEQFF
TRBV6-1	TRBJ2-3	CASRDSGADTQYF
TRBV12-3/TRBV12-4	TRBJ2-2	CASSLVRREGAGELFF
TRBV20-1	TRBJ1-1	CSAYHAWNGTTNTEAFF
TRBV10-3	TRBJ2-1	CAISGGGGSYNEQFF
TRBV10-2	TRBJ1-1	CASSGDWGANTEAFF
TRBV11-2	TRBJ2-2	CASSLVGRVNTGELFF
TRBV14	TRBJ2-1	CASSQGLGLAFYNEQFF
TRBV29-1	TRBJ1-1	CSVDTGWYTEAFF
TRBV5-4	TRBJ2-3	CASSLGQGKDTQYF
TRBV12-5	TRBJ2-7	CASGPGQGRGYEQYF
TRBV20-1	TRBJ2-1	CSAPRAGGFYNEQFF
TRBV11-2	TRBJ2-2	CASSLDPRNAMNTGELFF
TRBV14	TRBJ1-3	CASESSGNTIYF
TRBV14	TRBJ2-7	CASSRGLAGGLGAQYF
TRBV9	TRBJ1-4	CASSVGVGNEKLFF
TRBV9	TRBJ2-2	CASNTPSGAGTGELFF
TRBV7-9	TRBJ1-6	CASSLDMGGSPLHF
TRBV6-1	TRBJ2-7	CASRTERTGYEQYF
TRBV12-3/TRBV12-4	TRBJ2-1	CASSVGTSGNNEQFF
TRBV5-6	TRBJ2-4	CASSSSQETFYIQYF
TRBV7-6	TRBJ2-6	CASSLAPSGPSGANVLTF
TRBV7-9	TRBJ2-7	CASSLALSGAYEQYF
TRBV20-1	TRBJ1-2	CSARVSDWGYTF
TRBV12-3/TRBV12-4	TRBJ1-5	CASSHDRVDQPQHF
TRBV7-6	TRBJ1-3	CASSLEPDRGLFSGNTIYF
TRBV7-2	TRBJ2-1	CASSLDPGPPRDEQFF
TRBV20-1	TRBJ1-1	CSASLYSTGTATEAFF
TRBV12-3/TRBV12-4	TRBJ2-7	CASREGYEQYF
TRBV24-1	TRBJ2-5	CATSDAPTGLAGIETQYF
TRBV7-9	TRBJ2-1	CASSLGTYNEQFF
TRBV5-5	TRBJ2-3	CASSLRGADTQYF
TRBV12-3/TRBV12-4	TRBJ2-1	CASSAQGGAEWEQFF